The 28 T cell receptor beta chains listed next were all sequenced from one sample in a study of shared clonotypes between healthy human individuals. The assay was immunoSEQ multiplex PCR, and TCRdb's table has in-frame clones only and misses some. The data hold approximately 590,000 clones, with 95% observed a single time. The naive CD8 subset, CD45RO-negative cells positively selected for CCR7, excluded terminally differentiated effector memory CD45RA+ cells. Material: naive CD8+ T cells sorted from blood. The receptors originated from a woman aged 30 to 39 in good health.

The chain carries TRBV19 and TRBJ2-7; 10 nucleotides match TRBD1. The germline gives CDR1 LNHDA, CDR2 SQIVND (reference sequence). J lost 0 bases, V lost 5 bases, and 7 bases had no gene match. CDR3 length equals 16 residues. DNA of the CDR3: TGTGCCAGTAGTGCACCGGGACAGGGGCCCTCCTACGAGCAGTACTTC. It codes for CASSAPGQGPSYEQYF.

The chain recombines TRBV28 with TRBJ2-7; 8 nucleotides line up with TRBD2. CDR1 and CDR2 from the germline V gene are MDHEN and SYDVKM. The CDR3 has 15 amino acids. With V trimmed by 5 bases and J by 4 bases, 10 bases remained unmatched. CDR3 sequence (DNA): TGTGCCAGCAGTATTACGGGAGGGCCGGGATACGAGCAGTACTTC. It encodes CASSITGGPGYEQYF.

This chain uses TRBV5-8 with TRBJ1-5, with D unclear. Germline CDR1 is SGHTS and CDR2 is YDEGEE. The CDR3 covers 14 residues. V was trimmed by 3 bases and J by 4 bases, leaving 11 bases between them. The CDR3 nucleotides are TGTGCCAGCAGCTCATGGGCGGGGAATCAGCCCCAGCATTTT. This gives the protein CASSSWAGNQPQHF.

Note on this clone: Other DNA sequences from this sample encode an identical CDR3 as well. The rearrangement uses TRBV27 and TRBJ2-7; D is undetermined. V lost 5 bases to trimming and J lost 1 base, with 3 bases between them. The CDR3 length is 11 residues. Germline-derived CDR1 and CDR2 are MNHEY and SMNVEV (reference sequence). In nucleotides, the CDR3 is TGTGCCAGCAGTAGTTCCTACGAGCAGTACTTC. Translated, it gives CASSSSYEQYF.

The chain recombines TRBV5-8 with TRBJ1-2; D gene uncertain. Germline V lookup: CDR1 SGHTS, CDR2 YDEGEE. The CDR3 loop spans 15 amino acids. V lost 0 bases, J lost 4 bases, and 13 bases lay in between. CDR3 sequence reads: CASSLDPGSPYGYTF. The CDR3 DNA reads as TGTGCCAGCAGCTTGGATCCGGGTTCCCCCTATGGCTACACCTTC.

This chain connects TRBV29-1 to TRBJ1-1; D is unresolved. Deletions cut 4 bases from V and 1 base from J, with 13 bases between. This CDR3 region has 14 residues. The germline CDR1 and CDR2 sequences are SQVTM and ANQGSEA. The CDR3 region has the DNA TGCAGCGTTGCTTCCGGTACCAGGAACACTGAAGCTTTCTTT. Its protein product is CSVASGTRNTEAFF.

V and J are TRBV6-1 and TRBJ2-1, with D tentatively TRBD2 (6 bases). The CDR3 consists of 14 residues. Germline V gene lookup returns CDR1 MNHNS and CDR2 SASEGT. The germline V and J ends were trimmed by 6 bases and 8 bases, with 17 bases remaining between them. The CDR3 spells CASSQLAPRDEQFF. The CDR3 coding sequence is TGTGCCAGCAGCCAACTAGCACCCCGCGATGAGCAGTTCTTC.

The CDR3 DNA reads as TGTGCCAGCAGCTTAAGCTCGGGAGCAGGCTCCTACAATGAGCAGTTCTTC. This sequence encodes CASSLSSGAGSYNEQFF. The chain recombines TRBV11-2 with TRBJ2-1, with D possibly being TRBD2 (6 bases). Germline V gives CDR1 SGHAT, CDR2 FQNNGV. With 2 bases removed from V and 0 bases from J, the gap between germline ends came to 14 bases. The CDR3 contains 17 residues.

This rearrangement joins TRBV14 to TRBJ2-5, with 7 bases that match TRBD1. The CDR3 is 14 amino acids. Germline lookup yields CDR1 SGHDN and CDR2 FVKESK. V was clipped by 5 bases and J by 2 bases; unmatched bases: 5. This CDR3 reads CASSEGQSQETQYF. The CDR3 DNA reads as TGTGCCAGCAGCGAGGGACAGTCTCAAGAGACCCAGTACTTC.

Only one count was recorded for this clone. The V gene is TRBV2, the J gene TRBJ1-2; perhaps TRBD1 as D (5 bases). The germline V gene has CDR1 SNHLY and CDR2 FYNNEI. The CDR3 consists of 13 residues. V lost 3 bases and J 3 bases, leaving 8 bases between the germline ends. CDR3 DNA: TGTGCCAGCAGTGACCAGGGAGACTATGGCTACACCTTC. Its protein is CASSDQGDYGYTF.

The rearrangement uses TRBV19 and TRBJ2-7; 15 nucleotides match TRBD2. The CDR3 spans 14 residues. Germline CDR1 is LNHDA and CDR2 is SQIVND (reference sequence). V was clipped by 6 bases and J by 6 bases; unmatched bases: 3. CDR3: CASRGLAGGGEQYF. In DNA form, the CDR3 reads TGTGCCAGTAGGGGACTAGCGGGAGGAGGCGAGCAGTACTTC.

This clone was counted a single time. This rearrangement joins TRBV6-1 to TRBJ1-1; D gene uncertain. Germline V CDR1 and CDR2: MNHNS, SASEGT. Trimming left V 8 bases short and J 3 bases short, with 13 bases between. The CDR3 length is 13 residues. The CDR3 sequence is CASGPLRDTEAFF. CDR3 coding DNA: TGTGCCAGCGGCCCACTCCGGGACACTGAAGCTTTCTTT.

This chain links TRBV7-6 with TRBJ2-1, with 10 bases lining up with TRBD2. The length of the CDR3 is 15 residues. CDR1 is SGHVS, CDR2 FNYEAQ, per germline. J was trimmed by 1 base and V by 5 bases; bases with no gene match: 2. The CDR3 coding sequence is TGTGCCAGCAGCGATAGCGGGGGGTCCTACAATGAGCAGTTCTTC. The encoded protein is CASSDSGGSYNEQFF.

J is TRBJ2-7 and V is TRBV12-5; 7 bases are a match to TRBD2. Germline values: CDR1 LGHNT, CDR2 FRNRAP. V trimming: 3 bases; J trimming: 0 bases; junction bases outside the gene matches: 5. The CDR3 consists of 15 residues. CDR3 DNA sequence: TGTGCTAGTGGTTTCCCGGGGACTAACTCCTACGAGCAGTACTTC. Protein product: CASGFPGTNSYEQYF.

This clone showed up just once. The chain recombines TRBV29-1 with TRBJ2-3; D is perhaps TRBD1 (5 bases). Germline V gene data show CDR1 as SQVTM and CDR2 as ANQGSEA. V lost 6 bases, J lost 2 bases, and 15 bases lay in between. The CDR3 spans 14 residues. CDR3: CSVSREIPTDTQYF. The CDR3 DNA is TGCAGCGTGTCCAGGGAAATTCCCACAGATACGCAGTATTTT.

The V gene is TRBV19, the J gene TRBJ1-5; D gene ambiguous. Germline V lookup: CDR1 LNHDA, CDR2 SQIVND (reference sequence). This CDR3 spans 14 amino acids. The V end lost 2 bases, the J end lost 8 bases, and 13 bases lay between the germline ends. The CDR3 DNA follows: TGTGCCAGTAGTATATGGACCACGAGCGAGCCCCAGCATTTT. Protein sequence: CASSIWTTSEPQHF.

This clone was seen a single time. Its ends do not fully match the called genes, so a read error is possible. This chain's CDR3 is CASSEDRGRGKNYGYTF. The CDR3 nucleotides are TGTGCCAGCAGCGAAGACAGGGGGCGAGGTAAAAACTATGGCTACACCTTC. V gene TRBV4-2 combines with J gene TRBJ1-2; 10 positions match TRBD1. Germline CDR1 LGHNA, CDR2 YNFKEQ. The CDR3 runs to 17 residues.

This chain joins TRBV10-3 and TRBJ2-3; D ambiguous. The V end was cut by 3 bases, the J end by 0 bases, with 7 bases between. The CDR3 spans 14 residues. Germline values: CDR1 ENHRY, CDR2 SYGVKD. CDR3 loop: CAISDRPSTDTQYF. The DNA of the CDR3 is TGTGCCATCAGTGATCGTCCTAGCACAGATACGCAGTATTTT.

This chain uses TRBV5-1 with TRBJ2-1, with 16 bases lining up with TRBD2. The CDR3 is made up of 16 amino acids. J lost 9 bases, V lost 2 bases, and 5 bases had no gene match. Germline V gene sequence: CDR1 SGHRS, CDR2 YFSETQ. Here the CDR3 reads CASSFGTSGRAGEQFF. In DNA, the CDR3 is TGCGCCAGCAGCTTTGGGACTAGCGGGAGGGCCGGTGAGCAGTTCTTC.

Comments on this clone: The sample has other DNA sequences that encode this CDR3 too. The rearrangement links TRBV9 to TRBJ2-7, with a possible D match to TRBD2 (6 bases). The CDR3 has 15 amino acids. Germline V gives CDR1 SGDLS, CDR2 YYNGEE. Deletions cut 3 bases from V and 2 bases from J, with 15 bases between. The CDR3 spells CASSATRDSPYEQYF. The CDR3 region has the DNA TGTGCCAGCAGCGCAACCCGGGACTCTCCCTACGAGCAGTACTTC.

Points on this clone: Other DNA sequences of this sample code for an identical CDR3. The chain recombines TRBV19 with TRBJ2-7; TRBD1 aligns across 10 bases. The CDR3 covers 14 residues. CDR1 LNHDA and CDR2 SQIVND come from the germline V gene (reference sequence). V was pared by 4 bases and J by 2 bases, with 2 bases of the junction left unmatched. The CDR3 region is CASSTGQGAYEQYF. The CDR3 DNA sequence: TGTGCCAGTAGTACCGGACAGGGGGCCTACGAGCAGTACTTC.

This chain joins TRBV28 and TRBJ2-7; 10 bases line up with TRBD1. This CDR3 is built from 16 residues. Germline V gene sequence: CDR1 MDHEN, CDR2 SYDVKM. The J segment lost 6 bases and the V segment lost 6 bases, leaving 14 bases of the junction unmatched. The CDR3 protein is CASSLPRTGGGTEQYF. The DNA of the CDR3 is TGTGCCAGCAGCCTACCACGGACAGGGGGTGGTACCGAGCAGTACTTC. Based on the CDR3 plus reference TRBV28 and TRBJ2-7, the full variable domain is DVKVTQSSRYLVKRTGEKVFLECVQDMDHENMFWYRQDPGLGLRLIYFSYDVKMKEKGDIPEGYSVSREKKERFSLILESASTNQTSMYLCASSLPRTGGGTEQYFGPGTRLTVT.

The chain carries TRBV27 and TRBJ1-5; 7 bases map to TRBD1. CDR3 size: 14 residues. J was trimmed by 5 bases and V by 7 bases; bases with no gene match: 8. Germline V CDR1 and CDR2: MNHEY, SMNVEV (reference sequence). CDR3 protein: CASKPTGKYQPQHF. CDR3 DNA sequence: TGTGCCAGCAAGCCGACAGGGAAGTATCAGCCCCAGCATTTT.

The chain uses TRBV28 and TRBJ2-1; the match to TRBD2 covers 7 bases. CDR3 length: 11 amino acids. CDR1 is MDHEN and CDR2 is SYDVKM in the germline V gene. V dropped 10 bases and J dropped 15; count of bases not matched to a gene: 12. This chain's CDR3 is CATYGGSGVFF. CDR3 coding DNA: TGTGCCACCTATGGCGGGAGTGGGGTGTTCTTC.

The chain couples TRBV13 to TRBJ1-2; D gene uncertain. Germline V gene data show CDR1 as PRHDT and CDR2 as FYEKMQ (reference sequence). The V gene lost 8 bases and the J gene lost 8 bases, with 12 bases spanning the gap. This CDR3 spans 11 amino acids. The CDR3 region is CASRWAVGYTF. The CDR3 region has the DNA TGTGCCAGCCGCTGGGCGGTCGGCTACACCTTC.

As for this clone: Other nucleotide sequences in the sample specify the same CDR3. CDR3 region: CASRGVSYEQYF. The CDR3, as DNA: TGTGCCAGCAGGGGAGTGTCCTACGAGCAGTACTTC. This chain links TRBV2 with TRBJ2-7; a weak D match, TRBD2 (5 bases). Trimming took off 6 bases at V and 1 base at J, with 7 bases between the two ends. CDR1 and CDR2 from the germline V gene are SNHLY and FYNNEI. This CDR3 spans 12 amino acids.

The genes are TRBV13 and TRBJ2-1; unclear D gene. CDR3 length equals 13 residues. Per the germline V gene, CDR1 is PRHDT and CDR2 is FYEKMQ (reference sequence). V lost 5 bases and J lost 7, with 12 bases in between. The CDR3 DNA sequence: TGTGCCAGCAGCGCCCCCCGTGATAATGAGCAGTTCTTC. Its protein product is CASSAPRDNEQFF. The whole variable domain, filled in from reference TRBV13 and TRBJ2-1, reads AAGVIQSPRHLIKEKRETATLKCYPIPRHDTVYWYQQGPGQDPQFLISFYEKMQSDKGSIPDRFSAQQFSDYHSELNMSSLELGDSALYFCASSAPRDNEQFFGPGTRLTVL.

The CDR3 nucleotides are TGCGCCAGCAGCCAGACTAGCGGAAACTACGAGCAGTACTTC. Its protein product is CASSQTSGNYEQYF. The genes are TRBV4-1 and TRBJ2-7; the match to TRBD2 covers 9 bases. Looked up from germline, CDR1 is MGHRA and CDR2 is YSYEKL. The CDR3 has 14 amino acids. The ends lost 3 bases at V and 3 bases at J; junction bases unmatched: 3.